The 10 T cell receptor beta chains below were found in one sample sequenced in a study of cytotoxic CD8 clonotypes in ibrutinib-treated CLL. The protocol was immunoSEQ multiplex PCR, while the TCRdb copy is restricted to in-frame clones and leaves out a portion. The table records 130,000 to 150,000 clones, roughly 83% of them present only once. Here the sequenced sample was PBMCs, taken after 12 months of ibrutinib treatment. The receptors shown here come from a human donor with chronic lymphocytic leukemia.

This chain links TRBV5-6 with TRBJ1-4, with D perhaps matching TRBD1 (5 bases). CDR3 length: 14 residues. Germline V lookup: CDR1 SGHDT, CDR2 YYEEEE. V shed 6 bases and J shed 2 bases, with 11 bases lying between them. The CDR3, as DNA: TGTGCCAGCACTCTCGGGGGGACTAATGAAAAACTGTTTTTT. This gives the protein CASTLGGTNEKLFF.

The rearrangement uses TRBV5-4 and TRBJ2-3; TRBD2 aligns across 10 bases. The CDR3 covers 15 residues. Germline assignment: CDR1 SGHNT and CDR2 YYREEE (reference sequence). After removal of 5 bases from V and 3 bases from J, the junction contained 6 bases not matched to a gene. The CDR3 here is CASRVSGRVTDTQYF. The CDR3 nucleotides are TGTGCCAGCAGGGTGAGCGGGAGGGTGACAGATACGCAGTATTTT.

This clone has just a few counts. The chain joins TRBV7-8 to TRBJ1-1; 8 bases agree with TRBD1. The CDR3 consists of 14 residues. Germline V lookup: CDR1 SGHVS, CDR2 FQNEAQ. The J segment lost 8 bases and the V segment lost 5 bases, leaving 10 bases of the junction unmatched. Written as DNA, the CDR3 is TGTGCCAGCAGCAGAGACAGGGGAGGATCAGAAGCTTTCTTT. Residues: CASSRDRGGSEAFF.

The chain joins TRBV7-9 to TRBJ2-3; 11 positions match TRBD2. Germline CDR1 is SEHNR and CDR2 is FQNEAQ (reference sequence). V was pared by 1 base and J by 6 bases, with 6 bases of the junction left unmatched. This CDR3 is built from 16 residues. The CDR3 spells CASSLGASGRLDTQYF. The CDR3 DNA is TGTGCCAGCAGCTTAGGAGCTAGCGGGAGGCTGGATACGCAGTATTTT.

This rearrangement joins TRBV29-1 to TRBJ2-5; D remains ambiguous. V dropped 3 bases and J dropped 1 base, with 12 bases sitting between them. The CDR3 totals 14 residues. Germline CDR1 SQVTM, CDR2 ANQGSEA. CDR3 sequence reads: CSVEGWQSQETQYF. The CDR3, as DNA: TGCAGCGTTGAGGGCTGGCAGTCCCAAGAGACCCAGTACTTC. The complete variable domain, with remaining parts taken from reference TRBV29-1 and TRBJ2-5, reads SAVISQKPSRDICQRGTSLTIQCQVDSQVTMMFWYRQQPGQSLTLIATANQGSEATYESGFVIDKFPISRPNLTFSTLTVSNMSPEDSSIYLCSVEGWQSQETQYFGPGTRLLVL.

This clone has a single count. The J gene is TRBJ2-3, the V gene TRBV5-1; no clear D. Germline CDR1 and CDR2: SGHRS and YFSETQ. The CDR3 contains 11 residues. V shed 0 bases and J shed 6 bases, with 2 bases lying between them. This chain's CDR3 is CASSLGDTQYF. CDR3 DNA: TGCGCCAGCAGCTTGGGGGATACGCAGTATTTT.

The rearrangement uses TRBV7-2 and TRBJ2-7; D gene uncertain. The CDR3 contains 16 residues. The ends were cut back, 3 bases at V and 3 bases at J, with 18 bases in the middle. Germline V gene lookup returns CDR1 SGHTA and CDR2 FQGNSA. CDR3 bases: TGTGCCAGCAGCTTCTGGCTACCCACAAAGGGCTACGAGCAGTACTTC. Protein: CASSFWLPTKGYEQYF.

This clone came up once. The chain links TRBV12-5 to TRBJ1-1; 7 nucleotides match TRBD1. J lost 1 base, V lost 5 bases, and 1 base had no gene match. CDR1 and CDR2 (germline): LGHNT, FRNRAP. This CDR3 region has 13 residues. The CDR3 sequence: CASGRQGNTEAFF. DNA for the CDR3: TGTGCTAGTGGTCGACAGGGGAACACTGAAGCTTTCTTT.

The sample holds a few counts of this clone. The V call is TRBV7-2, the J call TRBJ1-2; D possibly corresponds to TRBD1 (6 bases). V was pared by 3 bases and J by 4 bases, with 9 bases between. From germline, CDR1 is SGHTA and CDR2 FQGNSA. The CDR3 covers 13 residues. The CDR3 coding sequence is TGTGCCAGCAGCTTCGGACAGAGCTATGGCTACACCTTC. Translating it yields CASSFGQSYGYTF.

The chain uses TRBV5-4 and TRBJ2-7; 10 nucleotides agree with TRBD2. The V gene's germline CDR1 is SGHNT and CDR2 YYREEE (reference sequence). This CDR3 region has 15 residues. Trimming took 4 bases from V and 3 from J; bases not matched to a gene: 7. CDR3 in amino acids: CASSAGLAQSYEQYF. CDR3 in DNA: TGTGCCAGCAGCGCGGGACTAGCGCAAAGCTACGAGCAGTACTTC.